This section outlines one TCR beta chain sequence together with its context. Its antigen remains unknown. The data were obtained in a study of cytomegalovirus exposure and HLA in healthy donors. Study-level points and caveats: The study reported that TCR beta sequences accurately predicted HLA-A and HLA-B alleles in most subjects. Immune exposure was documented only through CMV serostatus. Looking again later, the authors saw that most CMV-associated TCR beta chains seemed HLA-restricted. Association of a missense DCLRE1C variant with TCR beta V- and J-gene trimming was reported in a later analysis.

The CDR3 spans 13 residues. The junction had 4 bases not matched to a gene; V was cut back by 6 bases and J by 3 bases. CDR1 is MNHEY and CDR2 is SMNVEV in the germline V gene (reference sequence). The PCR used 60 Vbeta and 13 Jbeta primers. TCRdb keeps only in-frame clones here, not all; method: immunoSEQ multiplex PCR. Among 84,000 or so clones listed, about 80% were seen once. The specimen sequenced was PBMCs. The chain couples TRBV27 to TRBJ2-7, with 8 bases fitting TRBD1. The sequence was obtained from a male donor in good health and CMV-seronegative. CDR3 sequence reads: CASRITGGYEQYF. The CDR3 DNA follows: TGTGCCAGCAGGATTACAGGGGGCTACGAGCAGTACTTC.